Below, 28 T cell receptor beta chains from the same sample are listed, as sequenced in a study of Graves' ophthalmopathy and Graves' hyperthyroidism. TCR beta CDR3 regions were amplified from RNA transcripts. First-round RT-PCR with HTBI primers preceded a second-round multiplex PCR. TCRdb re-called the multiplex PCR reads through MiXCR, storing one row per CDR3 protein. Of about 500,000 distinct CDR3 sequences in the sample, about 15% were seen once. Sample: blood. The receptors derive from a woman in her twenties or thirties with Graves' ophthalmopathy.

This clonotype was found many times. The chain employs TRBV29-1 and TRBJ2-2, with unresolved D. This CDR3 spans 12 amino acids. Germline V gives CDR1 SQVTM, CDR2 ANQGSEA. Trimming cost V 4 bases and J 0 bases, with 3 bases left between them. The CDR3: CSVAPNTGELFF. CDR3 DNA sequence: TGCAGCGTTGCTCCGAACACCGGGGAGCTGTTTTTT.

This clonotype was seen a handful of times. The chain joins TRBV28 to TRBJ1-1; weak D call: TRBD1 (6 bases). This CDR3 has 14 residues. Germline lookup yields CDR1 MDHEN and CDR2 SYDVKM. V lost 6 bases and J 8 bases, leaving 19 bases between the germline ends. The CDR3 loop is CASRGGGAPPEAFF. In DNA, the CDR3 is TGTGCCAGCAGGGGGGGGGGGGCACCTCCCGAAGCTTTCTTT.

This clonotype occurred many times. The V gene is TRBV10-3, the J gene TRBJ1-2, with TRBD1 matching 10 bases. The CDR3 length is 15 residues. With 6 bases clipped from V and 0 bases from J, the junction kept 4 bases outside the gene matches. Germline CDR1 and CDR2: ENHRY and SYGVKD. The CDR3 DNA reads as TGTGCCATCAGCCGGGACAGGGGAACTAACTATGGCTACACCTTC. Encoded protein: CAISRDRGTNYGYTF.

This clonotype was seen at least ten times. The chain is built from TRBV12-3 or TRBV12-4 and TRBJ1-1; D may be TRBD1 (5 bases). Trimming stripped 2 bases from V and 5 bases from J, with 24 bases between. This CDR3 is built from 18 residues. CDR3 in DNA: TGTGCCAGCAGTTTAAGAATTCGGGGCCCATCAGTCTATACTGAAGCTTTCTTT. Protein sequence: CASSLRIRGPSVYTEAFF.

This clonotype was recorded at least ten times. V gene TRBV20-1 combines with J gene TRBJ1-1; D not resolved. CDR3 length: 12 residues. Trimming removed 3 bases at V and 2 bases at J, with 7 bases between. Looked up from germline, CDR1 is DFQATT and CDR2 is SNEGSKA (reference sequence). CDR3 nucleotides: TGCAGTGCTAGTCTCGGAAACACTGAAGCTTTCTTT. Translating gives CSASLGNTEAFF.

This clonotype was seen at least ten times. This chain links TRBV28 with TRBJ1-1; D may be TRBD1 (5 bases). The CDR3 runs to 12 residues. Germline lookup yields CDR1 MDHEN and CDR2 SYDVKM. The ends were cut back, 0 bases at V and 9 bases at J, with 8 bases in the middle. Written as DNA, the CDR3 is TGTGCCAGCAGTTTATGGGGGGGAAAAGCTTTCTTT. It specifies CASSLWGGKAFF. The full variable domain, completed using reference TRBV28 and TRBJ1-1, is DVKVTQSSRYLVKRTGEKVFLECVQDMDHENMFWYRQDPGLGLRLIYFSYDVKMKEKGDIPEGYSVSREKKERFSLILESASTNQTSMYLCASSLWGGKAFFGQGTRLTVV.

This clonotype was observed a single time. One junction end does not reproduce the germline sequence, and a read error may be involved. This chain joins TRBV12-3 or TRBV12-4 and TRBJ1-5, with 7 bases identical to TRBD1. This CDR3 has 16 residues. CDR3 amino acids: CARSLAGGQGGQPRHF. The CDR3 bases are TGTGCCAGAAGTTTAGCGGGCGGGCAGGGGGGACAGCCCCGGCATTTT.

V is TRBV6-2 or TRBV6-3 and J is TRBJ2-5, with 10 bases aligning to TRBD2. Germline V gives CDR1 MNHEY, CDR2 SVGEGT. V lost 2 bases, J lost 2 bases, and 2 bases stayed unmatched. This CDR3 is 15 amino acids long. CDR3 in amino acids: CASSYVAGGQETQYF. In DNA, the CDR3 is TGTGCCAGCAGTTACGTAGCGGGGGGTCAAGAGACCCAGTACTTC.

The chain carries TRBV10-3 and TRBJ2-7, with 8 bases lining up with TRBD2. Germline-derived CDR1 and CDR2 are ENHRY and SYGVKD. V was clipped by 2 bases and J by 3 bases; unmatched bases: 6. This CDR3 spans 15 amino acids. CDR3 loop: CAISEGIAGSYEQYF. The CDR3 DNA follows: TGTGCCATCAGTGAGGGGATAGCGGGAAGCTACGAGCAGTACTTC.

This sequence joins TRBV29-1 and TRBJ1-1; 9 bases line up with TRBD1. Germline-derived CDR1 and CDR2 are SQVTM and ANQGSEA. The CDR3 is 14 amino acids. Trimming cost V 1 base and J 5 bases; bases outside gene matches: 5. The CDR3 DNA reads as TGCAGCGTTGAAGCCGGGACAGGGAGTACTGAAGCTTTCTTT. It specifies CSVEAGTGSTEAFF. The complete variable domain, with remaining parts taken from reference TRBV29-1 and TRBJ1-1, reads SAVISQKPSRDICQRGTSLTIQCQVDSQVTMMFWYRQQPGQSLTLIATANQGSEATYESGFVIDKFPISRPNLTFSTLTVSNMSPEDSSIYLCSVEAGTGSTEAFFGQGTRLTVV.

This clonotype was picked up many times. The rearrangement links TRBV27 to TRBJ1-2, with 7 bases lining up with TRBD1. CDR1 and CDR2 from the germline V gene are MNHEY and SMNVEV (reference sequence). The CDR3 extends over 16 amino acids. Germline trimming cut 6 bases from V and 3 bases from J; bases unmatched to any gene: 13. The CDR3 DNA sequence: TGTGCCAGCAGCCGGGACAGAATAGGTCATCACTATGGCTACACCTTC. Protein sequence: CASSRDRIGHHYGYTF.

This clonotype showed up just a few times. V is TRBV30 and J is TRBJ1-5, with D unresolved. The CDR3 covers 15 residues. V lost 2 bases and J 0 bases, leaving 11 bases between the germline ends. Germline V gene data show CDR1 as GTSNPN and CDR2 as SVGIG (reference sequence). The CDR3 loop reads CAWSQGGYSNQPQHF. The CDR3 region has the DNA TGTGCCTGGAGTCAAGGAGGATATAGCAATCAGCCCCAGCATTTT. Combining the CDR3 with reference TRBV30 and TRBJ1-5 gives the whole variable domain SQTIHQWPATLVQPVGSPLSLECTVEGTSNPNLYWYRQAAGRGLQLLFYSVGIGQISSEVPQNLSASRPQDRQFILSSKKLLLSDSGFYLCAWSQGGYSNQPQHFGDGTRLSIL.

The CDR3 DNA is TGTGCCTGGGGGACAGGGTTGAACACTGAAGCTTTCTTT. Translating it yields CAWGTGLNTEAFF. This chain uses TRBV30 with TRBJ1-1; 9 bases map to TRBD1. This CDR3 contains 13 residues. Trimming removed 5 bases from V and 0 bases from J; junction bases left unmatched: 1. CDR1 is GTSNPN and CDR2 is SVGIG in the germline V gene (reference sequence). The full variable domain, in which reference TRBV30 and TRBJ1-1 provide the parts outside the CDR3, is SQTIHQWPATLVQPVGSPLSLECTVEGTSNPNLYWYRQAAGRGLQLLFYSVGIGQISSEVPQNLSASRPQDRQFILSSKKLLLSDSGFYLCAWGTGLNTEAFFGQGTRLTVV.

The V call is TRBV25-1, the J call TRBJ2-7; 16 bases agree with TRBD2. Trimming cost V 1 base and J 6 bases; bases outside gene matches: 9. The CDR3 spans 18 residues. Germline CDR1 and CDR2: MGHDK and SYGVNS. The CDR3 sequence: CASSEWGLAGGPSTEQYF. In nucleotides, the CDR3 is TGTGCCAGCAGTGAATGGGGACTAGCGGGAGGGCCATCCACCGAGCAGTACTTC.

In its sample, this clonotype was seen many times. Written as DNA, the CDR3 is TGTGCCAGCAGTCAACAGGGGGTTTCAGATACGCAGTATTTT. Its translation is CASSQQGVSDTQYF. V usage is TRBV12-3 or TRBV12-4 and J usage is TRBJ2-3; 8 nucleotides match TRBD1. Trimming took 5 bases from V and 4 from J; bases not matched to a gene: 5. The CDR3 is 14 amino acids.

The J gene is TRBJ2-7, the V gene TRBV6-2 or TRBV6-3; 10 bases map to TRBD2. Looked up from germline, CDR1 is MNHEY and CDR2 is SVGEGT. Germline trimming cut 2 bases from V and 3 bases from J; bases unmatched to any gene: 1. The CDR3 has 14 amino acids. CDR3 sequence: CASSYVAGGYEQYF. The CDR3 coding sequence is TGTGCCAGCAGTTACGTAGCGGGGGGCTACGAGCAGTACTTC.

This clonotype was seen at least ten times. Here the CDR3 reads CASSHAGPMNYGYTF. CDR3 nucleotides: TGTGCCAGCAGTCATGCGGGACCCATGAACTATGGCTACACCTTC. The chain is built from TRBV28 and TRBJ1-2, with D possibly TRBD1 on 5 matching bases. The CDR3 totals 15 residues. CDR1 and CDR2 from the germline V gene are MDHEN and SYDVKM. Trimming stripped 5 bases from V and 2 bases from J, with 15 bases between.

This clonotype was counted at least ten times. CDR3 in amino acids: CASSPLRGTGVWQETQYF. The CDR3, as DNA: TGTGCCAGCTCACCTTTACGGGGGACAGGGGTTTGGCAAGAGACCCAGTACTTC. This chain links TRBV18 with TRBJ2-5; TRBD1 agrees at 10 bases. Germline lookup yields CDR1 KGHSH and CDR2 LQKENI. Trimming cost V 3 bases and J 2 bases; bases outside gene matches: 12. The CDR3 loop spans 18 amino acids.

This clonotype was detected many times. The chain combines TRBV27 with TRBJ2-7; D is ambiguous. This CDR3 spans 13 amino acids. V was shortened by 3 bases and J by 2 bases, with 8 bases between the two germline ends. The germline V gene encodes CDR1 MNHEY and CDR2 SMNVEV (reference sequence). This chain's CDR3 is CASSFAVTYEQYF. In DNA, the CDR3 is TGTGCCAGCAGTTTTGCAGTGACCTACGAGCAGTACTTC.

This clonotype was recorded at least ten times. The chain combines TRBV5-4 with TRBJ1-2; 8 bases are shared with TRBD1. CDR3 size: 15 residues. V lost 2 bases and J lost 8; bases outside the gene matches: 11. CDR1 and CDR2 (germline): SGHNT, YYREEE (reference sequence). The CDR3 coding sequence is TGTGCCAGCAGCTTCCTGGACAGGGAAGGAAAGGGCTACACCTTC. Protein sequence: CASSFLDREGKGYTF.

This clonotype came up a few times. This chain links TRBV3-1 with TRBJ1-2, with 7 bases that match TRBD1. With 4 bases clipped from V and 2 bases from J, the junction kept 10 bases outside the gene matches. CDR1 LGHDT and CDR2 YNNKEL come from the germline V gene (reference sequence). The CDR3 covers 16 residues. The CDR3: CASSPSNRGPNYGYTF. The CDR3, as DNA: TGTGCCAGCAGCCCATCCAATAGGGGGCCCAACTATGGCTACACCTTC.

This clonotype was seen a handful of times. The V gene is TRBV29-1, the J gene TRBJ2-2; D is possibly TRBD2 (7 bases). Germline V gives CDR1 SQVTM, CDR2 ANQGSEA. The CDR3 length is 14 residues. The V end lost 6 bases, the J end lost 5 bases, and 16 bases lay between the germline ends. CDR3 in amino acids: CSVRGGADTGELFF. The CDR3 DNA follows: TGCAGCGTCCGAGGGGGGGCCGATACCGGGGAGCTGTTTTTT.

The table lists this clonotype with many counts. The rearrangement links TRBV12-3 or TRBV12-4 to TRBJ1-5; TRBD1 matches 11 bases. The CDR3 is 18 residues long. Trimming at V came to 5 bases and at J to 2 bases, leaving 11 bases not matched to a gene. This CDR3 reads CASSIYSGQGVGNQPQHF. CDR3 DNA: TGTGCCAGCAGTATTTATTCGGGACAGGGGGTTGGCAATCAGCCCCAGCATTTT.

The V and J genes are TRBV29-1 and TRBJ2-3, with D possibly matching TRBD2 (5 bases). Trimming took 0 bases from V and 0 from J, leaving 10 bases between them. This CDR3 has 15 residues. Germline CDR1 and CDR2: SQVTM and ANQGSEA. The CDR3: CSVEDLERSTDTQYF. The CDR3 DNA is TGCAGCGTTGAAGATCTCGAGCGGAGCACAGATACGCAGTATTTT.

The chain has TRBV24-1 and TRBJ2-2; D is unresolved. The CDR3 spans 16 residues. V lost 2 bases to trimming and J lost 2 bases, with 11 bases between them. Germline lookup yields CDR1 KGHDR and CDR2 SFDVKD. CDR3 amino acids: CATSDWADINTGELFF. Written as DNA, the CDR3 is TGTGCCACCAGTGATTGGGCAGATATCAACACCGGGGAGCTGTTTTTT.

This clonotype was observed many times. This sequence joins TRBV9 and TRBJ1-1; no clear D gene. The V and J ends lost 2 bases and 0 bases respectively, with 8 bases between them. Germline CDR1 and CDR2: SGDLS and YYNGEE. The CDR3 is 14 residues long. CDR3 sequence: CASSVRDLNTEAFF. In DNA, the CDR3 is TGTGCCAGCAGCGTGAGGGATTTGAACACTGAAGCTTTCTTT.

This clonotype came up many times. The chain couples TRBV6-1 to TRBJ1-1; D is ambiguous. This CDR3 region has 16 residues. CDR1 is MNHNS, CDR2 SASEGT, per germline. Trimming pared 2 bases from V and 5 bases from J, leaving 18 bases between. In DNA, the CDR3 is TGTGCCAGCAGTGAATTCGGGAATATAGGAAGGACTGAAGCTTTCTTT. Protein product: CASSEFGNIGRTEAFF.

Ten or more counts support this clonotype. The chain couples TRBV12-3 or TRBV12-4 to TRBJ2-7, with D unclear. CDR3 size: 12 residues. The V end was cut by 3 bases, the J end by 6 bases, with 9 bases between. The CDR3 bases are TGTGCCAGCAGTTTTGGACGCCTCGAGCAGTACTTC. Amino acid sequence: CASSFGRLEQYF.